This T cell receptor (beta chain) is drawn from a study of cytomegalovirus exposure and HLA in healthy donors. This clone was seen a single time. This CDR3 spans 13 amino acids. After removal of 2 bases from V and 10 bases from J, the junction contained 4 bases not matched to a gene. Per the germline V gene, CDR1 is MGHDK and CDR2 is SYGVNS. The protocol was immunoSEQ multiplex PCR, while the TCRdb copy is restricted to in-frame clones and leaves out a portion. Here the sample spans about 270,000 clones, just over 85% being singletons. The clonotype originates from a young woman in good health and CMV-seronegative. The chain carries TRBV25-1 and TRBJ2-1; 8 nucleotides agree with TRBD1. Specimen: PBMCs. The CDR3 spells CASSEQGQGEQFF. The CDR3 coding sequence is TGTGCCAGCAGTGAACAAGGACAGGGAGAGCAGTTCTTC.